The T cell receptor (beta chain) under discussion was sequenced for a study of T cells in Graves' hyperthyroidism and ophthalmopathy. The CDR3 regions of TCR beta were amplified from RNA transcripts. Initially, a first-round RT-PCR of the TCR CDR3 employed the HTBI primer set. Via MiXCR, TCRdb re-called the multiplex PCR reads, giving one row per CDR3 protein. The repertoire has around 540,000 distinct CDR3 sequences, about 45% of them found once; the top ten carry just under 8.5%. The CDR3 extends over 13 amino acids. V was shortened by 7 bases and J by 0 bases, with 9 bases between the two germline ends. The germline V gene has CDR1 ENHRY and CDR2 SYGVKD.

Sequencing used peripheral blood or thyroid tissue (not recorded which). This clonotype originated in a woman in her late teens or twenties with Graves' hyperthyroidism. The rearrangement links TRBV10-3 to TRBJ1-1; possible D gene TRBD1, 6 bases. CDR3 in amino acids: CAITGQMNTEAFF. The CDR3 bases are TGTGCCATCACCGGACAGATGAACACTGAAGCTTTCTTT.